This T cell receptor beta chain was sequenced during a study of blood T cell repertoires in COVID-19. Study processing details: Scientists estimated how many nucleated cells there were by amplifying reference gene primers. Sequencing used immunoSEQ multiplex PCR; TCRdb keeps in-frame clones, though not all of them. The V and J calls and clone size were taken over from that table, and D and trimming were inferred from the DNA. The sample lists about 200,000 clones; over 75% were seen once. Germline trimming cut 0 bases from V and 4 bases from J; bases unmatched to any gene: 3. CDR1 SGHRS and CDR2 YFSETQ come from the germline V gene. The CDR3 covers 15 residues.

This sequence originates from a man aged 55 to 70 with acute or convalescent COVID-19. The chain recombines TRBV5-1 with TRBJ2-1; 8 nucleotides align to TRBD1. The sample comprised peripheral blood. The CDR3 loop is CASSLAGGAYNEQFF. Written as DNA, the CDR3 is TGCGCCAGCAGCTTGGCAGGGGGCGCTTACAATGAGCAGTTCTTC.